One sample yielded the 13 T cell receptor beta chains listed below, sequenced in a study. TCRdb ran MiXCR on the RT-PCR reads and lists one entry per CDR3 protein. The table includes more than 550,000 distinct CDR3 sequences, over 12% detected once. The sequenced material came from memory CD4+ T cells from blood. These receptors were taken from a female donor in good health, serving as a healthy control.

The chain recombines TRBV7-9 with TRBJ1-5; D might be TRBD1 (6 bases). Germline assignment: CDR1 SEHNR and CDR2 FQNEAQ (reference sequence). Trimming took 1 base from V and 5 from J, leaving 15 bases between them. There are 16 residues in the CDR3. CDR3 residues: CASSLVGTPNDQPQHF. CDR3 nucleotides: TGTGCCAGCAGCTTAGTCGGGACACCGAACGATCAGCCCCAGCATTTT. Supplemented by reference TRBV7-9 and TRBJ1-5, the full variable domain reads DTGVSQNPRHKITKRGQNVTFRCDPISEHNRLYWYRQTLGQGPEFLTYFQNEAQLEKSRLLSDRFSAERPKGSFSTLEIQRTEQGDSAMYLCASSLVGTPNDQPQHFGDGTRLSIL.

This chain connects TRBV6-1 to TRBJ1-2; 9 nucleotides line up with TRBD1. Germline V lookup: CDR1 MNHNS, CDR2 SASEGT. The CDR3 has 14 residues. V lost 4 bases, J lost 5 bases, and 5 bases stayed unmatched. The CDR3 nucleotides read TGTGCCAGCAGTGTCCGGGACAGGGTTTATGGCTACACCTTC. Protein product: CASSVRDRVYGYTF.

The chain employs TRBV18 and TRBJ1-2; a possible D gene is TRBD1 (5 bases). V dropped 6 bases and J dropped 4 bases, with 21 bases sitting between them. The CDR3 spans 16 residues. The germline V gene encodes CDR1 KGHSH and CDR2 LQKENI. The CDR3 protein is CASSGDPGPASYGYTF. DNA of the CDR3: TGTGCCAGCTCGGGGGACCCAGGGCCCGCCAGCTATGGCTACACCTTC.

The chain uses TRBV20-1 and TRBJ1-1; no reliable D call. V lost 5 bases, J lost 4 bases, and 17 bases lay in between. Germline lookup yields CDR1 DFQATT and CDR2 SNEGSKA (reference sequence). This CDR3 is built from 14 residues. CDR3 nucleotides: TGCAGTGCTCTGGCGGTGGCAGGCGGCACTGAAGCTTTCTTT. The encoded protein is CSALAVAGGTEAFF.

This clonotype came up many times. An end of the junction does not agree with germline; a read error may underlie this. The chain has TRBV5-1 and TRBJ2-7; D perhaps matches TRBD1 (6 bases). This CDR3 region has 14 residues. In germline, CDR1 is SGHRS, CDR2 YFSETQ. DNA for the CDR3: TGTGCCAGCAGCTCTCAGGGGTCCTCCTACGAGCAGTACTTC. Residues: CASSSQGSSYEQYF.

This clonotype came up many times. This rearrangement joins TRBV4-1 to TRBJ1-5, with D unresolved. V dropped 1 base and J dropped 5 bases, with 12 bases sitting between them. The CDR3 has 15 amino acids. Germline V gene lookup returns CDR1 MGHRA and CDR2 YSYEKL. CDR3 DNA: TGCGCCAGCAGCCAAGGCCCAGCAGAGTATCAGCCCCAGCATTTT. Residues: CASSQGPAEYQPQHF.

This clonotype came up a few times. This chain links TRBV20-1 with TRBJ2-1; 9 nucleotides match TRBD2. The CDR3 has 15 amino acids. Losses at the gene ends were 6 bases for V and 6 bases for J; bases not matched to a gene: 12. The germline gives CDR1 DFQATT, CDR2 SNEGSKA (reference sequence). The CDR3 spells CSAGGGRGFSNEQFF. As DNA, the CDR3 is TGCAGTGCAGGGGGCGGGAGGGGATTCAGCAATGAGCAGTTCTTC.

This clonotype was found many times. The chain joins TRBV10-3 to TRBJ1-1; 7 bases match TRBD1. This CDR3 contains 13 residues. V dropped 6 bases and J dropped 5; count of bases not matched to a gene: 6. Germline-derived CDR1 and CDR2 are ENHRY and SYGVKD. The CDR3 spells CAISRPQGTEAFF. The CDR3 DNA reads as TGTGCCATCAGCCGACCACAGGGGACTGAAGCTTTCTTT.

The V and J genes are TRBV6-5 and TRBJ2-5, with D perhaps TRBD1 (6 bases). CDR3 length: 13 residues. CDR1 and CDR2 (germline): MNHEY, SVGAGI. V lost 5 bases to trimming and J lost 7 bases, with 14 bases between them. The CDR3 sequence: CASSGGFRGTQYF. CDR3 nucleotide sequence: TGTGCCAGCAGTGGGGGCTTCAGGGGGACCCAGTACTTC.

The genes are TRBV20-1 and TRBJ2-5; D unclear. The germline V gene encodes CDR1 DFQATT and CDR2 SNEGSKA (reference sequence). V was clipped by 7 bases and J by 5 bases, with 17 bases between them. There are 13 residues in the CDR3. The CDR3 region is CSGLAEAYETQYF. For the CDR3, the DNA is TGCAGTGGGCTGGCAGAGGCTTATGAGACCCAGTACTTC.

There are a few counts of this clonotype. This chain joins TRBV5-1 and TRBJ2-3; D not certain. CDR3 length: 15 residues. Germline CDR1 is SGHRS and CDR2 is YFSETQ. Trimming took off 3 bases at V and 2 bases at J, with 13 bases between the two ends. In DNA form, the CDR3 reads TGCGCCAGCAGCTCCGACTTACATAACACAGATACGCAGTATTTT. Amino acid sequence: CASSSDLHNTDTQYF.

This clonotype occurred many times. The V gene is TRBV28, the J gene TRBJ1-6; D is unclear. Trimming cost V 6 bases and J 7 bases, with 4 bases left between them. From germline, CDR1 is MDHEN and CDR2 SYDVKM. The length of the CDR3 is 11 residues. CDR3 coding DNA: TGTGCCAGCAGGCAGAATTCACCCCTCCACTTT. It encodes CASRQNSPLHF.

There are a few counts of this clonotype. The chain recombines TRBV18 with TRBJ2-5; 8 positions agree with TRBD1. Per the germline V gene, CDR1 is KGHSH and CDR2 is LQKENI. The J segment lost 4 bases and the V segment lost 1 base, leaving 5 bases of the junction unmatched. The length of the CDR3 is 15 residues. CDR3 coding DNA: TGTGCCAGCTCACCACTCACAGGGGGAAGAGAGACCCAGTACTTC. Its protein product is CASSPLTGGRETQYF.